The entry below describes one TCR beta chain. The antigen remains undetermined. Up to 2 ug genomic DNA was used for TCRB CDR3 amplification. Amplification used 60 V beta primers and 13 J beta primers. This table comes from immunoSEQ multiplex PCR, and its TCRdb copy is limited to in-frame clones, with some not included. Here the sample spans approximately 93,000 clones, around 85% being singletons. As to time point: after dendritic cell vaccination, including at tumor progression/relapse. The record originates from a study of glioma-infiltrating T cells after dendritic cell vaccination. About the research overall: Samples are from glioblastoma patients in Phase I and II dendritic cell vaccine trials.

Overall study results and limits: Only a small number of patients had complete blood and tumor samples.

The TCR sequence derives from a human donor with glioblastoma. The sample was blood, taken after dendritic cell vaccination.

The CDR3 coding sequence is TGCAGCGTTGGGGGCGATCAGCCTCGGAACACCGGGGAGCTGTTTTTT. It specifies CSVGGDQPRNTGELFF. The chain uses TRBV29-1 and TRBJ2-2; TRBD1 might be the D (5 bases). Germline CDR1 and CDR2: SQVTM and ANQGSEA. Deletions cut 4 bases from V and 1 base from J, with 16 bases between. There are 16 residues in the CDR3.